This T cell receptor beta chain was identified during a study of cytomegalovirus exposure and HLA in healthy donors. This CDR3 spans 16 amino acids. Trimming took off 5 bases at V and 1 base at J, with 18 bases between the two ends. Germline CDR1 and CDR2: SGHNT and YYREEE (reference sequence). Comment on this clone: Its antigen is currently unknown.

The PCR had 60 Vbeta and 13 Jbeta primers. Sequencing was performed with immunoSEQ multiplex PCR; in TCRdb, only in-frame clones are kept and a portion is missing. Listed are about 140,000 clones; about 2.5% falls within the top ten. Overall study findings and caveats: An analysis that came later showed most CMV-associated TCR beta chains appearing HLA-restricted.

Source material: PBMCs. The TCR sequence derives from a man aged 35-49 years in good health and CMV-seronegative. J is TRBJ1-1 and V is TRBV5-4; TRBD1 is a possible D gene (5 bases). The chain's CDR3 is CASRSGRARGNTEAFF. CDR3 DNA: TGTGCCAGCAGATCTGGCCGGGCTAGGGGGAACACTGAAGCTTTCTTT.